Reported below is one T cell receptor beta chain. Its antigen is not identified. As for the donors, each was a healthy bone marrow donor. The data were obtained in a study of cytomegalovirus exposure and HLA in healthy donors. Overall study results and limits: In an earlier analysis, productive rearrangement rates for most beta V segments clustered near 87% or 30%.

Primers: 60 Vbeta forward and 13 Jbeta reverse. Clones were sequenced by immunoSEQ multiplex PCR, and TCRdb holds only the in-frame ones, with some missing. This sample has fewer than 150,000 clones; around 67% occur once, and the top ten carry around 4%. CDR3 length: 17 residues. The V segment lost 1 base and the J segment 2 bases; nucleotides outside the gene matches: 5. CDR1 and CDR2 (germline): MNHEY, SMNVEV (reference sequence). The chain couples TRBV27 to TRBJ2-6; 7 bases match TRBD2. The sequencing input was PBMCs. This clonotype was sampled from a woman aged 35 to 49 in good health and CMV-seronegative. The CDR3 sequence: CASSLWGGITGANVLTF. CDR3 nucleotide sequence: TGTGCCAGCAGTTTATGGGGAGGGATTACTGGGGCCAACGTCCTGACTTTC.